The 15 T cell receptor beta chains below all came from one sample that was sequenced in a study of blood T cell repertoires in COVID-19. Measured with immunoSEQ multiplex PCR; TCRdb has only the in-frame clones, and not every one. The sample has around 200,000 clones, nearly 90% seen once. The source material was peripheral blood. The receptor source for this set is a man in his fifties with acute or convalescent COVID-19.

This sequence joins TRBV28 and TRBJ1-5, with D possibly matching TRBD1 (5 bases). Germline values: CDR1 MDHEN, CDR2 SYDVKM. The CDR3 is made up of 13 amino acids. Trimming stripped 5 bases from V and 4 bases from J, with 9 bases between. CDR3 in amino acids: CASSLSGNQPQHF. The DNA for the CDR3 is TGTGCCAGCAGTCTCTCAGGGAATCAGCCCCAGCATTTT.

The V gene is TRBV28, the J gene TRBJ1-4; the D is unclear. This CDR3 has 14 residues. The germline V gene has CDR1 MDHEN and CDR2 SYDVKM. V dropped 8 bases and J dropped 6 bases, with 16 bases sitting between them. Here the CDR3 DNA reads TGTGCCAGCTTGGAGGGCGTCGGTTATGAAAAACTGTTTTTT. Translated, it gives CASLEGVGYEKLFF.

The V call is TRBV6-2 or TRBV6-3, the J call TRBJ1-1, with D possibly matching TRBD1 (6 bases). This CDR3 spans 15 amino acids. Germline V lookup: CDR1 MNHEY, CDR2 SVGEGT. The germline V and J ends were trimmed by 2 bases and 1 base, with 11 bases remaining between them. CDR3 nucleotides: TGTGCCAGCAGTTACCGGAGAGGGGGGAACACTGAAGCTTTCTTT. It is translated as CASSYRRGGNTEAFF.

The genes are TRBV6-4 and TRBJ2-3; possible D gene TRBD1, 6 bases. This CDR3 comprises 14 residues. The germline V gene has CDR1 MRHNA and CDR2 SNTAGT. With 4 bases removed from V and 0 bases from J, the gap between germline ends came to 8 bases. The CDR3 coding sequence is TGTGCCAGCAGTGTAGGGGGAAGCACAGATACGCAGTATTTT. Translated: CASSVGGSTDTQYF.

V gene TRBV27 combines with J gene TRBJ2-2; TRBD2 matches 7 bases. CDR3 length equals 16 residues. Per germline, CDR1 MNHEY and CDR2 SMNVEV (reference sequence). The junction had 7 bases not matched to a gene; V was cut back by 3 bases and J by 3 bases. CDR3 DNA: TGTGCCAGCAGTTTTTGGGGGGGTACGGACACCGGGGAGCTGTTTTTT. Translating gives CASSFWGGTDTGELFF.

The V and J genes are TRBV9 and TRBJ2-1; D remains unclear. Germline values: CDR1 SGDLS, CDR2 YYNGEE. V was clipped by 0 bases and J by 3 bases, with 16 bases between them. CDR3 size: 17 residues. In DNA, the CDR3 is TGTGCCAGCAGCGTAGGGAGCTCCTTCTCCTACTACAATGAGCAGTTCTTC. It is translated as CASSVGSSFSYYNEQFF.

CDR3 nucleotides: TGTGCCAGCAGCCAAGAAGGGACAGGGAACCACGAGCAGTACTTC. This encodes CASSQEGTGNHEQYF. The genes are TRBV3-1 (or the pseudogene TRBV3-2) and TRBJ2-7; 9 nucleotides line up with TRBD1. V shed 0 bases, J shed 5 bases, and the junction held 5 bases outside the gene matches. Germline V lookup: CDR1 LGHDT, CDR2 YNNKEL (reference sequence). The CDR3 is made up of 15 amino acids.

The V call is TRBV5-1, the J call TRBJ2-3; TRBD1 aligns across 8 bases. V lost 4 bases and J lost 6; bases outside the gene matches: 7. The CDR3 is made up of 14 amino acids. CDR1 and CDR2 from the germline V gene are SGHRS and YFSETQ. The CDR3 region is CASSPDRVVDTQYF. CDR3 DNA: TGCGCCAGCAGCCCGGACAGGGTGGTCGATACGCAGTATTTT.

This chain links TRBV11-2 with TRBJ2-3, with D possibly being TRBD2 (5 bases). The CDR3 consists of 14 residues. V lost 0 bases and J lost 5, with 9 bases in between. Germline CDR1 is SGHAT and CDR2 is FQNNGV. CDR3 protein: CASSLDPGRDTQYF. DNA of the CDR3: TGTGCCAGCAGCTTAGATCCGGGGAGAGATACGCAGTATTTT.

The V and J genes are TRBV6-5 and TRBJ2-5, with 9 bases lining up with TRBD2. CDR3 length equals 15 residues. CDR1 is MNHEY and CDR2 is SVGAGI in the germline V gene. Trimming removed 2 bases from V and 4 bases from J; junction bases left unmatched: 5. Here the CDR3 DNA reads TGTGCCAGCAGTTACCAGCGGGGGGCCAGAGAGACCCAGTACTTC. This translates into CASSYQRGARETQYF.

V is TRBV5-1 and J is TRBJ2-3; the D gene is possibly TRBD2 (6 bases). The CDR3 spans 14 residues. Germline values: CDR1 SGHRS, CDR2 YFSETQ. V lost 4 bases, J lost 6 bases, and 15 bases lay in between. CDR3 bases: TGCGCCAGCAGCCTTGGTGGAGGGCCGGATACGCAGTATTTT. Translating it yields CASSLGGGPDTQYF.

The chain uses TRBV5-4 and TRBJ1-5; D might be TRBD1 (6 bases). The CDR3 is 13 residues long. Germline CDR1 reads SGHNT; CDR2 reads YYREEE (reference sequence). The V end was cut by 4 bases, the J end by 1 base, with 6 bases between. As DNA, the CDR3 is TGTGCCAGCAGCCAGGGGAGCAATCAGCCCCAGCATTTT. Translated, it gives CASSQGSNQPQHF.

In this sample, this clone turned up once. The genes are TRBV18 and TRBJ1-1, with 10 bases aligning to TRBD1. The CDR3 runs 16 residues. The V gene's germline CDR1 is KGHSH and CDR2 LQKENI. Unmatched junction bases numbered 8, after V lost 3 bases and J lost 4 bases. CDR3 sequence: CASSPLGQGKGTEAFF. In DNA form, the CDR3 reads TGTGCCAGCTCACCCCTGGGACAGGGGAAGGGCACTGAAGCTTTCTTT.

The rearrangement uses TRBV9 and TRBJ2-1, with 12 bases aligning to TRBD2. The CDR3 runs to 17 residues. From germline, CDR1 is SGDLS and CDR2 YYNGEE. Unmatched junction bases numbered 7, after V lost 0 bases and J lost 6 bases. CDR3 DNA: TGTGCCAGCAGCGTAGGATCCCCTAGCGGGAGGGTCAATGAGCAGTTCTTC. This translates into CASSVGSPSGRVNEQFF. The complete variable domain, with remaining parts taken from reference TRBV9 and TRBJ2-1, reads DSGVTQTPKHLITATGQRVTLRCSPRSGDLSVYWYQQSLDQGLQFLIQYYNGEERAKGNILERFSAQQFPDLHSELNLSSLELGDSALYFCASSVGSPSGRVNEQFFGPGTRLTVL.

This chain connects TRBV7-9 to TRBJ2-7, with D tentatively TRBD1 (6 bases). The CDR3 is 9 residues long. Germline CDR1 SEHNR, CDR2 FQNEAQ (reference sequence). The DNA of the CDR3 is TGTGCCAGCAGCCTACAGGGTTCTGTC. It encodes CASSLQGSV.